This entry lists 5 T cell receptor beta chains sequenced from one sample in a study of cytomegalovirus exposure and HLA in healthy donors. 60 Vbeta and 13 Jbeta primers were used in PCR. The protocol was immunoSEQ multiplex PCR, while the TCRdb copy is restricted to in-frame clones and leaves out a portion. This table holds 150,000 to 200,000 clones, 80% found once. Sequencing input: PBMCs. The receptors were sampled from a man aged 25 to 45 in good health and CMV-seropositive.

V gene TRBV5-1 combines with J gene TRBJ1-3; D is perhaps TRBD1 (5 bases). Trimming left V 4 bases short and J 0 bases short, with 11 bases between. This CDR3 has 15 residues. Per the germline V gene, CDR1 is SGHRS and CDR2 is YFSETQ. This chain's CDR3 is CASSDGQASGNTIYF. The CDR3 coding sequence is TGCGCCAGCAGCGACGGACAAGCCTCTGGAAACACCATATATTTT.

As regards this clone: At one end the junction does not follow the germline gene, possibly because of a read error. The gene calls are TRBV7-9 and TRBJ1-2; D not resolved. The CDR3 has 14 amino acids. Germline V lookup: CDR1 SEHNR, CDR2 FQNEAQ (reference sequence). The CDR3, as DNA: TGTTCCAGCAGCTTAACGTCACAGAACTATGGCTACACCTTC. Amino acid sequence: CSSSLTSQNYGYTF.

This chain joins TRBV5-1 and TRBJ2-7; 8 bases fit TRBD2. The DNA matches TRBJ2-5 better at its end, which makes the J call doubtful. In germline, CDR1 is SGHRS, CDR2 YFSETQ. The CDR3 totals 15 residues. CDR3 protein: CASSRNAGGMETQYF. CDR3 in DNA: TGCGCCAGCAGCCGGAACGCGGGGGGCATGGAGACCCAGTACTTC.

The genes are TRBV6-1 and TRBJ1-4; D remains unclear. The CDR3 is made up of 16 amino acids. The V end lost 4 bases, the J end lost 8 bases, and 20 bases lay between the germline ends. Germline V CDR1 and CDR2: MNHNS, SASEGT. The CDR3 loop is CASSGFRHGLREKLFF. The CDR3 DNA reads as TGTGCCAGCAGTGGTTTTCGTCACGGCTTGAGGGAAAAACTGTTTTTT.

This clone has only one observation. V gene TRBV7-8 combines with J gene TRBJ2-3; D remains unclear. With 3 bases removed from V and 1 base from J, the gap between germline ends came to 8 bases. The germline CDR1 and CDR2 sequences are SGHVS and FQNEAQ. The CDR3 covers 14 residues. The CDR3 DNA is TGTGCCAGCAGCTTTACCGCGGGCACAGATACGCAGTATTTT. Encoded protein: CASSFTAGTDTQYF.